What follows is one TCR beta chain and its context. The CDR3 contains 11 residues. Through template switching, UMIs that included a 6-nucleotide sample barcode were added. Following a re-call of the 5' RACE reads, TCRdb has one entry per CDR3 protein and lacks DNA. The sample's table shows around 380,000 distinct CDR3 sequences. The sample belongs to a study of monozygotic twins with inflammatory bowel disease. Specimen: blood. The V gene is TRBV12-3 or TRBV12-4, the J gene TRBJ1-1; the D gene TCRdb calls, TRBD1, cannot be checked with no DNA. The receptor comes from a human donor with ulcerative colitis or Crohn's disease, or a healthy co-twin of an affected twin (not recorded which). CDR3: CATQGGAEAFF.